This TCR beta chain was identified in a study of T-cell memory formation after mild COVID-19. One entry per CDR3 protein, called by TCRdb with MiXCR from the 5' RACE reads. Among roughly 380,000 distinct CDR3 sequences listed, around 27% were seen once. Germline lookup yields CDR1 SGHTA and CDR2 FQGNSA. Trimming left V 5 bases short and J 5 bases short, with 18 bases between. There are 15 residues in the CDR3. The source of this sequence is an adult woman who had mild COVID-19 (a few samples of this study predate the infection). Cell type and time point are not known. The chain carries TRBV7-2 and TRBJ1-1, with D perhaps TRBD1 (6 bases). Material: PBMCs or a T cell subset sorted from them (not recorded which). DNA for the CDR3: TGTGCCAGCAGCCCCTGGCGGGGGGCCCGAACTGAAGCTTTCTTT. Its translation: CASSPWRGARTEAFF.